Listed here are 19 T cell receptor beta chains from one sample, sequenced in a study of T cell repertoires in Merkel cell carcinoma. This table comes from immunoSEQ multiplex PCR, and its TCRdb copy is limited to in-frame clones, with some not included. The sample includes roughly 14,000 clones, 76% seen only once; the top ten take 17%. Sequencing used tumor tissue. These receptors were collected from an adult with Merkel cell carcinoma.

The V gene is TRBV6-5, the J gene TRBJ1-1, with 9 bases lining up with TRBD1. Germline V gene lookup returns CDR1 MNHEY and CDR2 SVGAGI. V lost 7 bases and J lost 1; bases outside the gene matches: 4. CDR3 size: 14 residues. CDR3 sequence (DNA): TGTGCCAGCATGGACAGGGGTCCGAACACTGAAGCTTTCTTT. Protein sequence: CASMDRGPNTEAFF.

This chain connects TRBV27 to TRBJ1-2, with D perhaps matching TRBD1 (5 bases). V lost 4 bases, J lost 4 bases, and 19 bases lay in between. Germline CDR1 and CDR2: MNHEY and SMNVEV (reference sequence). The CDR3 is 16 residues long. Here the CDR3 reads CASSSFRGGGGYGYTF. DNA of the CDR3: TGTGCCAGCAGTTCCTTCCGCGGGGGGGGTGGCTATGGCTACACCTTC.

The chain combines TRBV7-2 with TRBJ1-3, with D perhaps TRBD1 (6 bases). Per germline, CDR1 SGHTA and CDR2 FQGNSA. The CDR3 spans 13 residues. Trimming removed 5 bases from V and 4 bases from J, with 9 bases in between. CDR3 protein: CASSVGGGNTIYF. Written as DNA, the CDR3 is TGTGCCAGCAGCGTCGGGGGCGGAAACACCATATATTTT.

The V gene is TRBV27, the J gene TRBJ1-2; D is unclear. Germline CDR1 and CDR2: MNHEY and SMNVEV (reference sequence). The CDR3 covers 13 residues. V lost 6 bases and J 7 bases, leaving 15 bases between the germline ends. The CDR3 sequence is CASRPERTFGYTF. The CDR3 DNA reads as TGTGCCAGCAGACCGGAGAGGACCTTTGGCTACACCTTC.

J is TRBJ2-7 and V is TRBV7-9, with 7 bases identical to TRBD2. V shed 5 bases and J 0 bases; nucleotides not matched to a gene: 10. The CDR3 is made up of 16 amino acids. The germline CDR1 and CDR2 sequences are SEHNR and FQNEAQ (reference sequence). This CDR3 is CASSLFTSEDSYEQYF. The CDR3 DNA is TGTGCCAGCAGCCTGTTTACTAGCGAAGACTCCTACGAGCAGTACTTC.

The chain couples TRBV5-1 to TRBJ2-3; D is uncertain. Trimming removed 0 bases from V and 8 bases from J, with 13 bases in between. Per germline, CDR1 SGHRS and CDR2 YFSETQ. The CDR3 consists of 14 residues. The CDR3 nucleotides are TGCGCCAGCAGCTTGGAAGGACGGAGAAGTACGCAGTATTTT. It yields the protein CASSLEGRRSTQYF.

This clone has a single count. The chain employs TRBV27 and TRBJ1-1, with 7 bases fitting TRBD1. The CDR3 is 14 amino acids. CDR1 is MNHEY and CDR2 is SMNVEV in the germline V gene (reference sequence). Unmatched junction bases numbered 6, after V lost 5 bases and J lost 3 bases. CDR3 in DNA: TGTGCCAGCAGTACTGGACAGGAGTACACTGAAGCTTTCTTT. Translation gives CASSTGQEYTEAFF.

The count of this clone is one. The chain links TRBV7-2 to TRBJ1-3, with 9 bases fitting TRBD1. V dropped 5 bases and J dropped 4; count of bases not matched to a gene: 6. Germline V lookup: CDR1 SGHTA, CDR2 FQGNSA. This CDR3 is built from 15 residues. CDR3 protein: CASSLDRGSGNTIYF. The CDR3, as DNA: TGTGCCAGCAGCCTCGACAGGGGGTCAGGAAACACCATATATTTT.

The chain uses TRBV7-9 and TRBJ1-2; D not certain. The germline gives CDR1 SEHNR, CDR2 FQNEAQ (reference sequence). V lost 1 base and J lost 8, with 8 bases in between. The CDR3 is 12 amino acids. The CDR3 nucleotides are TGTGCCAGCAGCTTAGACGGCGGAGGCTACACCTTC. This codes for CASSLDGGGYTF.

The chain has TRBV6-2 or TRBV6-3 and TRBJ2-5, with 8 bases matching TRBD2. The length of the CDR3 is 15 residues. Germline lookup yields CDR1 MNHEY and CDR2 SVGEGT. V shed 0 bases, J shed 4 bases, and the junction held 4 bases outside the gene matches. The CDR3 nucleotides are TGTGCCAGCAGTTACTCGGCGGGGGGTCGAGAGACCCAGTACTTC. Protein: CASSYSAGGRETQYF.

V and J are TRBV27 and TRBJ2-2; maybe TRBD2 (5 bases). CDR3 length equals 16 residues. Germline loops: CDR1 MNHEY, CDR2 SMNVEV (reference sequence). Trimming removed 5 bases at V and 0 bases at J, with 13 bases between. The CDR3 nucleotides are TGTGCCAGCAGTCTATTCCCCGGGGCGAACACCGGGGAGCTGTTTTTT. Amino acids: CASSLFPGANTGELFF.

This clone was observed a handful of times. The chain couples TRBV6-2 or TRBV6-3 to TRBJ1-5; D remains unclear. V was trimmed by 0 bases and J by 0 bases, leaving 6 bases between them. Germline CDR1 is MNHEY and CDR2 is SVGEGT. The CDR3 consists of 15 residues. The CDR3 reads CASSYSGVSNQPQHF. The DNA for the CDR3 is TGTGCCAGCAGTTACTCCGGGGTTAGCAATCAGCCCCAGCATTTT.

This clone has more than one count but fewer than ten. The chain joins TRBV14 to TRBJ2-5; D remains unclear. V lost 0 bases, J lost 1 base, and 3 bases lay in between. This CDR3 has 13 residues. The V gene's germline CDR1 is SGHDN and CDR2 FVKESK. CDR3 DNA: TGTGCCAGCAGCCAAGACCTCCAAGAGACCCAGTACTTC. Amino acid sequence: CASSQDLQETQYF.

The chain has TRBV29-1 and TRBJ1-2; TRBD1 aligns across 7 bases. CDR1 is SQVTM and CDR2 is ANQGSEA in the germline V gene. After removal of 4 bases from V and 2 bases from J, the junction contained 4 bases not matched to a gene. The CDR3 extends over 13 amino acids. The CDR3 region has the DNA TGCAGCGTTGGTTCGGGACAGAACTATGGCTACACCTTC. Its translation: CSVGSGQNYGYTF.

There are a few counts of this clone. V gene TRBV19 combines with J gene TRBJ1-2; tentative D call: TRBD1 (5 bases). Trimming shortened V by 2 bases and J by 0 bases, and 16 bases separated the two germline ends. This CDR3 region has 17 residues. The germline gives CDR1 LNHDA, CDR2 SQIVND (reference sequence). The CDR3 DNA is TGTGCCAGTAGTATATTCCCCCGGGACCTTTCTAACTATGGCTACACCTTC. It is translated as CASSIFPRDLSNYGYTF.

This rearrangement joins TRBV6-1 to TRBJ1-4; D ambiguous. The CDR3 is made up of 16 amino acids. Trimming took 2 bases from V and 1 from J, leaving 11 bases between them. Germline V gives CDR1 MNHNS, CDR2 SASEGT. The CDR3 DNA sequence: TGTGCCAGCAGTGAATTCGGGCCCCAAACTAATGAAAAACTGTTTTTT. Translating it yields CASSEFGPQTNEKLFF.

The chain links TRBV28 to TRBJ1-1; 10 bases line up with TRBD1. This CDR3 is built from 15 residues. Germline trimming cut 7 bases from V and 1 base from J; bases unmatched to any gene: 6. The germline gives CDR1 MDHEN, CDR2 SYDVKM. CDR3 sequence: CASKGTGEGNTEAFF. CDR3 nucleotides: TGTGCCAGCAAGGGGACAGGGGAGGGGAACACTGAAGCTTTCTTT. The variable domain in full, with the rest retrieved from reference TRBV28 and TRBJ1-1, is DVKVTQSSRYLVKRTGEKVFLECVQDMDHENMFWYRQDPGLGLRLIYFSYDVKMKEKGDIPEGYSVSREKKERFSLILESASTNQTSMYLCASKGTGEGNTEAFFGQGTRLTVV.

DNA of the CDR3: TGTGCCAGCCATCAGTCAGGGATGAGGAACACTGAAGCTTTCTTT. This translates into CASHQSGMRNTEAFF. The chain has TRBV18 and TRBJ1-1; D perhaps matches TRBD1 (5 bases). V shed 8 bases and J shed 1 base, with 17 bases lying between them. Germline assignment: CDR1 KGHSH and CDR2 LQKENI. The CDR3 runs to 15 residues.

V and J are TRBV28 and TRBJ1-5; D uncertain. This CDR3 has 12 amino acids. In germline, CDR1 is MDHEN, CDR2 SYDVKM. The V end was cut by 7 bases, the J end by 9 bases, with 13 bases between. The CDR3 nucleotides are TGTGCCAGCACCATACCCATGAGGCCCCAGCATTTT. It yields the protein CASTIPMRPQHF.